Each of the 6 T cell receptor beta chains below was sequenced from the same sample in a study of cytomegalovirus exposure and HLA in healthy donors. Profiled with immunoSEQ multiplex PCR; TCRdb holds only in-frame clones, not every one. The data show about 360,000 clones, roughly 85% seen once. Sequenced sample: PBMCs. Every receptor here comes from a woman between 18 and 29 years old in good health and CMV-seronegative.

The chain joins TRBV29-1 to TRBJ2-1; 9 nucleotides align to TRBD2. CDR1 and CDR2 from the germline V gene are SQVTM and ANQGSEA. The CDR3 totals 17 residues. V lost 1 base to trimming and J lost 2 bases; unmatched junction nucleotides: 9. The CDR3 coding sequence is TGCAGCGTTGAAGGACTAGCGGCGATACTCACCTACAATGAGCAGTTCTTC. Residues: CSVEGLAAILTYNEQFF.

The chain recombines TRBV27 with TRBJ2-2; 8 nucleotides agree with TRBD1. Germline trimming cut 3 bases from V and 5 bases from J; bases unmatched to any gene: 8. The CDR3 is made up of 16 amino acids. CDR1 and CDR2 (germline): MNHEY, SMNVEV (reference sequence). CDR3 loop: CASSFPQGARTGELFF. The CDR3 DNA follows: TGTGCCAGCAGTTTCCCTCAGGGGGCGCGGACCGGGGAGCTGTTTTTT.

This rearrangement joins TRBV6-6 to TRBJ1-2; tentative D call: TRBD1 (5 bases). Germline CDR1 MNHNY, CDR2 SVGAGI (reference sequence). The CDR3 has 11 amino acids. The ends were cut back, 8 bases at V and 8 bases at J, with 12 bases in the middle. CDR3 DNA: TGTGCCAGCGACGGGGGAGGAGGCTACACCTTC. Protein product: CASDGGGGYTF.

About this clone itself: It is unclear where the CDR3 begins or ends on the DNA, so no DNA is shown, and the CDR3 is as TCRdb lists it. The J gene is TRBJ1-1, the V gene TRBV28; TRBD1 is the table's D call and was not checked against the DNA. The CDR3 comprises 14 residues, both ends counted. The germline V gene has CDR1 MDHEN and CDR2 SYDVKM. This CDR3 is CASSTSGQGSGAFF.

This clone was recorded only once. This chain uses TRBV6-6 with TRBJ1-5; D might be TRBD1 (5 bases). The CDR3 totals 15 residues. The germline V gene encodes CDR1 MNHNY and CDR2 SVGAGI (reference sequence). Between the trimmed V and J ends, which lost 2 bases and 7 bases, there was a span of 15 bases. This CDR3 is CASSYGWQGEQPQHF. Here the CDR3 DNA reads TGTGCCAGCAGTTACGGTTGGCAGGGTGAACAGCCCCAGCATTTT.

This clone was picked up a small number of times. The chain is built from TRBV7-2 and TRBJ1-1; D gene ambiguous. The length of the CDR3 is 13 residues. Per the germline V gene, CDR1 is SGHTA and CDR2 is FQGNSA. V lost 1 base and J lost 4, with 7 bases in between. The DNA for the CDR3 is TGTGCCAGCAGCTTAGATGAGGGCACTGAAGCTTTCTTT. Translating it yields CASSLDEGTEAFF.